This T cell receptor beta chain was sequenced for a study of cytomegalovirus exposure and HLA in healthy donors. PCR used 60 Vbeta primers and 13 Jbeta primers. The table came from immunoSEQ multiplex PCR; TCRdb's copy has only in-frame clones and leaves some out. The data contain 150,000 to 200,000 clones, 70% to 80% of them singletons. Study-wide results and limits: It was confirmed in vitro that a few of the CMV-associated chains were specific for CMV antigens. Reports described diagnosis of cytomegalovirus status by the classifier as highly specific and sensitive.

As to this clone: Its specificity is unknown.

Source material: PBMCs. The origin of this receptor is a man aged 18 to 30 in good health and CMV-seropositive.

Here the CDR3 reads CASSGQIRLNTEAFF. The CDR3 coding sequence is TGTGCCAGCAGTGGACAGATAAGATTGAACACTGAAGCTTTCTTT. V usage is TRBV6-5 and J usage is TRBJ1-1; D may be TRBD1 (6 bases). Germline V gives CDR1 MNHEY, CDR2 SVGAGI. CDR3 size: 15 residues. Trimming stripped 5 bases from V and 0 bases from J, with 13 bases between.